This T cell receptor beta chain was observed in a study of shared clonotypes between healthy human individuals. Clones were read by immunoSEQ multiplex PCR, and TCRdb kept only the in-frame ones, dropping some. The sample has some 2,000,000 clones, about 95% seen once. Naive-designated CD8 cells lacked CD45RO, were positively enriched for CCR7, and omitted terminally differentiated effector memory CD45RA+ cells. Per germline, CDR1 SQVTM and CDR2 ANQGSEA. Deletions cut 5 bases from V and 0 bases from J, with 10 bases between. The CDR3 length is 13 residues. J is TRBJ1-1 and V is TRBV29-1; TRBD1 is a possible D gene (6 bases). Sequencing input: naive CD8+ T cells sorted from blood. The TCR was taken from a man aged 18 to 35 in good health. The CDR3 sequence: CSVWGQMNTEAFF. The DNA for the CDR3 is TGCAGCGTTTGGGGACAAATGAACACTGAAGCTTTCTTT.